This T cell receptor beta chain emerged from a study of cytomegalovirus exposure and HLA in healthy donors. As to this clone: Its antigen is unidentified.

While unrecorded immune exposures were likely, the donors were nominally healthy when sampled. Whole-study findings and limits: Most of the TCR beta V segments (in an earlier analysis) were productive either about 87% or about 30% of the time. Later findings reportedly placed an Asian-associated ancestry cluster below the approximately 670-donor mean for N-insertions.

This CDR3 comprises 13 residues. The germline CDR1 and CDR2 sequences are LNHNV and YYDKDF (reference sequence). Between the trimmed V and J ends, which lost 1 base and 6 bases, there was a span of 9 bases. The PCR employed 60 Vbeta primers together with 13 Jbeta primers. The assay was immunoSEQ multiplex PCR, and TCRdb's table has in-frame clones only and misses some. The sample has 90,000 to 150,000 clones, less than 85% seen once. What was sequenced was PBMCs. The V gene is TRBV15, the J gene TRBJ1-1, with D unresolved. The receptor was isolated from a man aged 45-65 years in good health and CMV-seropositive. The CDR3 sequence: CATSRADISEAFF. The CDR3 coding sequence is TGTGCCACCAGCAGAGCCGACATTTCTGAAGCTTTCTTT.